This T cell receptor (beta chain) stems from a study of T cell responses to AZD1222 COVID-19 vaccine. This clone has just a few counts. Method: immunoSEQ multiplex PCR; TCRdb's copy keeps in-frame clones and lacks some. The sample has roughly 99,000 clones; roughly 90% are singletons. Per germline, CDR1 SQVTM and CDR2 ANQGSEA. J lost 8 bases, V lost 7 bases, and 10 bases had no gene match. The CDR3 length is 13 residues. The specimen comprised peripheral blood, sampled on day 0 of AZD1222 vaccination. V and J are TRBV29-1 and TRBJ1-2; 10 bases map to TRBD1. This sequence was found in an adult in good health. The CDR3 here is CSADRGQGKGYTF. The CDR3 DNA reads as TGCAGCGCCGACAGGGGGCAGGGAAAAGGCTACACCTTC. The complete variable domain, with remaining parts taken from reference TRBV29-1 and TRBJ1-2, reads SAVISQKPSRDICQRGTSLTIQCQVDSQVTMMFWYRQQPGQSLTLIATANQGSEATYESGFVIDKFPISRPNLTFSTLTVSNMSPEDSSIYLCSADRGQGKGYTFGSGTRLTVV.